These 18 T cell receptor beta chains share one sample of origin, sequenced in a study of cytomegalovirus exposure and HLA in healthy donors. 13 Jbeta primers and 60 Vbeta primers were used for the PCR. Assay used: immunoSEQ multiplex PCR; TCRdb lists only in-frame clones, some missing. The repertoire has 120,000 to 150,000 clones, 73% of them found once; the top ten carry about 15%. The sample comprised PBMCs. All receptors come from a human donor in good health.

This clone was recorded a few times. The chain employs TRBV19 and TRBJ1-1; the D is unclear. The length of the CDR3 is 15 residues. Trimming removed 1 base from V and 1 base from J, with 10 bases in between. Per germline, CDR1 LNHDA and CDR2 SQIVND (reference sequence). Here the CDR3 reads CASSIGVFGNTEAFF. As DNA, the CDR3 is TGTGCCAGTAGTATAGGTGTTTTCGGGAACACTGAAGCTTTCTTT.

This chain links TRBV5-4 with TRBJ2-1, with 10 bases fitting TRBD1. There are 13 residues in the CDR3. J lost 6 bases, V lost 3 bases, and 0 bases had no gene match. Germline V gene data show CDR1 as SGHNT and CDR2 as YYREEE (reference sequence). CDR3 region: CASSWDRGNEQFF. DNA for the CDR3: TGTGCCAGCAGCTGGGACAGGGGCAATGAGCAGTTCTTC.

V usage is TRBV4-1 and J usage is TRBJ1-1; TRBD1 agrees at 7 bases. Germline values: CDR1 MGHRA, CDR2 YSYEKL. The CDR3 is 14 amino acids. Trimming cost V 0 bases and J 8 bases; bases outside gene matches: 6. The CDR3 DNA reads TGCGCCAGCAGCCAAGAACCGGGACAGAGAGAAGCTTTCTTT. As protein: CASSQEPGQREAFF.

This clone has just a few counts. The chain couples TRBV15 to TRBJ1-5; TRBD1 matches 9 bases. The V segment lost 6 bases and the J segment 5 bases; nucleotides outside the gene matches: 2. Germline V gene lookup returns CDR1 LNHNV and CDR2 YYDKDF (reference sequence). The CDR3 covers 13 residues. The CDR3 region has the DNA TGTGCCACCAGTCACAGGGGGCATCAGCCCCAGCATTTT. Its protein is CATSHRGHQPQHF.

This CDR3 reads CASSVGASGETQYF. DNA for the CDR3: TGTGCCAGCAGCGTAGGGGCTAGCGGGGAGACCCAGTACTTC. The chain links TRBV9 to TRBJ2-5; TRBD2 aligns across 8 bases. With V trimmed by 0 bases and J by 5 bases, 3 bases remained unmatched. The CDR3 totals 14 residues. Germline V lookup: CDR1 SGDLS, CDR2 YYNGEE.

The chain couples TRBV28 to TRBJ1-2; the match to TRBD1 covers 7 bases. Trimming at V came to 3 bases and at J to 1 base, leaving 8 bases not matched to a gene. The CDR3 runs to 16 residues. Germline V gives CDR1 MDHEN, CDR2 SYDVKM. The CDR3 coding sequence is TGTGCCAGCAGTTTCTCCAAGGGGGCGCTTAACTATGGCTACACCTTC. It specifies CASSFSKGALNYGYTF.

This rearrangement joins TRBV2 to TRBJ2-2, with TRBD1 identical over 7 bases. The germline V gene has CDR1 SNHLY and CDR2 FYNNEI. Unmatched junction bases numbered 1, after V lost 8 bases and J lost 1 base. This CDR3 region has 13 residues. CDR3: CASGQENTGELFF. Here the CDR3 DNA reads TGTGCCAGCGGACAGGAGAACACCGGGGAGCTGTTTTTT.

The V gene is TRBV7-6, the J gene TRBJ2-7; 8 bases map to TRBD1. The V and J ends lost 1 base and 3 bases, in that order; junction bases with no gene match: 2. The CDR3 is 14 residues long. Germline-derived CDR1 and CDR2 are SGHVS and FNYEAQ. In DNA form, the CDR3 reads TGTGCCAGCAGCTTAGAACAGGGGGGCTACGAGCAGTACTTC. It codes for CASSLEQGGYEQYF. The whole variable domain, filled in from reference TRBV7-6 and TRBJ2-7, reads GAGVSQSPRYKVTKRGQDVALRCDPISGHVSLYWYRQALGQGPEFLTYFNYEAQQDKSGLPNDRFSAERPEGSISTLTIQRTEQRDSAMYRCASSLEQGGYEQYFGPGTRLTVT.

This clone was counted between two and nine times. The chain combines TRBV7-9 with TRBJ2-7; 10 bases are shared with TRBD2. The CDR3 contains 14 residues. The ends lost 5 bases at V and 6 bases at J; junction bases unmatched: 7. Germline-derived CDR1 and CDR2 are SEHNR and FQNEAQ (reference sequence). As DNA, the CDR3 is TGTGCCAGCAGCCCCAGCGGGAGGGCCGTCGAGCAGTACTTC. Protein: CASSPSGRAVEQYF.

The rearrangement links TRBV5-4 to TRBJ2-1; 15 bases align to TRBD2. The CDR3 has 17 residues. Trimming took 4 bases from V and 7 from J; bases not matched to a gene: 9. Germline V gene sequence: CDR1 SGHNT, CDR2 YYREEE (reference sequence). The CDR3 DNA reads TGTGCCAGCAGCCGGACTAGCGGGAGGGCCAGCAGGAATGAGCAGTTCTTC. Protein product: CASSRTSGRASRNEQFF.

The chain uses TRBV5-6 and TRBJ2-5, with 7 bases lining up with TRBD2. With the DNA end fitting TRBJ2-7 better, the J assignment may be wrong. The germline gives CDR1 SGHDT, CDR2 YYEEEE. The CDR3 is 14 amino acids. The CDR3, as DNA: TGTGCCAGCAGCTTGCCTAGCGGCCCCTACGAGCAGTACTTC. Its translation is CASSLPSGPYEQYF.

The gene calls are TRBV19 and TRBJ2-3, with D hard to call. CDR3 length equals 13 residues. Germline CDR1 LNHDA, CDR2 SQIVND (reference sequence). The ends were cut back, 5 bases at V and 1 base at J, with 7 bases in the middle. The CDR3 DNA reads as TGTGCCAGTAGTCAGGCAGGCACAGATACGCAGTATTTT. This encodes CASSQAGTDTQYF. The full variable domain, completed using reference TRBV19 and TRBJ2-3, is DGGITQSPKYLFRKEGQNVTLSCEQNLNHDAMYWYRQDPGQGLRLIYYSQIVNDFQKGDIAEGYSVSREKKESFPLTVTSAQKNPTAFYLCASSQAGTDTQYFGPGTRLTVL.

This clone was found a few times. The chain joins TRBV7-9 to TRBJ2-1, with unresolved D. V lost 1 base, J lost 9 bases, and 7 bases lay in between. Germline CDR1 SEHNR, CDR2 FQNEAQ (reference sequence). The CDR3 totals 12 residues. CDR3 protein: CASSLEGGEQFF. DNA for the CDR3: TGTGCCAGCAGCTTAGAAGGCGGTGAGCAGTTCTTC.

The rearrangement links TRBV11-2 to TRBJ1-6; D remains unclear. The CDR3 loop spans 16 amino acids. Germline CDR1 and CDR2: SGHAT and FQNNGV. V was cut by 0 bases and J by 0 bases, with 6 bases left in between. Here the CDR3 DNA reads TGTGCCAGCAGCTTAGACCGTAGCTCCTATAATTCACCCCTCCACTTT. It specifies CASSLDRSSYNSPLHF.

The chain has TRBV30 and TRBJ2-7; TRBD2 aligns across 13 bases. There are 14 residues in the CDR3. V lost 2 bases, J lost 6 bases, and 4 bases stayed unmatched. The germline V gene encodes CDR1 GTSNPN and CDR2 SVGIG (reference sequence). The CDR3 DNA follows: TGTGCCTGGAGTCCGGGACTAGCGGGGTTCGAGCAGTACTTC. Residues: CAWSPGLAGFEQYF.

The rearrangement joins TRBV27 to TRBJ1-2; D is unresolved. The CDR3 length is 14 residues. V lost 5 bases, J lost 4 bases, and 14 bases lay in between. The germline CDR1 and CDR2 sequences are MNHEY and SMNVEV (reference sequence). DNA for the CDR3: TGTGCCAGCAGTCCGACGGATTCGGGCTATGGCTACACCTTC. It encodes CASSPTDSGYGYTF.

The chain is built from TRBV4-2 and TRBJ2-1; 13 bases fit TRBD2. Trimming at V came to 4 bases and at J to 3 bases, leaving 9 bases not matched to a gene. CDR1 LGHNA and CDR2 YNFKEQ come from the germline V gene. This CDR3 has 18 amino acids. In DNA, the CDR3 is TGTGCCAGCAGCCGAGTACCAACTAGCGGGAGGGACTACAATGAGCAGTTCTTC. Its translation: CASSRVPTSGRDYNEQFF.

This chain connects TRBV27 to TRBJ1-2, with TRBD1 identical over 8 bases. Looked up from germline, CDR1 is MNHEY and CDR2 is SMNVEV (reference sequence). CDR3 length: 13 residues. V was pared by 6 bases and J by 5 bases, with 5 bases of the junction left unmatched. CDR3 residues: CASSQDRDYGYTF. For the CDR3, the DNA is TGTGCCAGCAGCCAGGACAGGGATTATGGCTACACCTTC.